The clone carrying this T cell receptor beta chain appeared a few times. Antigen specificity is unknown. A FACSAria was used to sort CD4+ and CD8+ T cells. These cells came from PBMCs. This sample stems from a study of CD8+ T cells in alopecia areata. Study observations and caveats: Lesional tissue from the scalp (especially in alopecia totalis/universalis) showed higher clonality than normal scalp. Sequencing of scalp samples also captures resident alphabeta T cells of normal skin.

Extraction of RNA preceded its reverse transcription into cDNA, which served as the sequencing template. Libraries were prepared by immunoSEQ multiplex PCR; TCRdb keeps only in-frame clonotypes and omits some of them. The sample shows 100,000 to 150,000 clones, roughly 50% of them seen only once. V was shortened by 5 bases and J by 3 bases, with 11 bases between the two germline ends. CDR3 length equals 13 residues. The germline CDR1 and CDR2 sequences are MNHEY and SVGAGI. This sequence originates from a human donor with alopecia areata. Sequencing was performed on NKG2D-low CD8+ T cells sorted from blood. The chain has TRBV6-5 and TRBJ2-7; weak D call: TRBD1 (5 bases). This chain's CDR3 is CASSAQGNYEQYF. The CDR3 DNA reads TGTGCCAGCAGTGCCCAGGGAAACTACGAGCAGTACTTC.